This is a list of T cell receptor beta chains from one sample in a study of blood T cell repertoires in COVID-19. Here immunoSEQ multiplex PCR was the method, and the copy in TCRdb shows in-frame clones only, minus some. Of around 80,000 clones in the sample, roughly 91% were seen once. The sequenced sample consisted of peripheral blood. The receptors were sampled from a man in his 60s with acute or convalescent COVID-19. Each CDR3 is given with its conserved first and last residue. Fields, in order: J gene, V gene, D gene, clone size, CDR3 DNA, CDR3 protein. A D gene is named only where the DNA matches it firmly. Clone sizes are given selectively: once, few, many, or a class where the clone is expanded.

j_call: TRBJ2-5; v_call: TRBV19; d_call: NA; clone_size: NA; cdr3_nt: TGTGCCAGTAGTATAACTAGTAGAGAGACCCAGTACTTC; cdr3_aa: CASSITSRETQYF
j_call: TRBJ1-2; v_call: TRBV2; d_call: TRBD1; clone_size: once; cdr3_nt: TGTGCCAGGGAGGGGGCCTATGGCTACACCTTC; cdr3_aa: CAREGAYGYTF
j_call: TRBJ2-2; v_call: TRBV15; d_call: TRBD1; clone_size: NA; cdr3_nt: TGTGCCACCAGCAAGGGGACAGGTGAACCCGGGGAGCTGTTTTTT; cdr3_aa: CATSKGTGEPGELFF
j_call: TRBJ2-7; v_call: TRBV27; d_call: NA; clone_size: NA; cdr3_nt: TGTGCCAGCAGTTCCCGATCAGGTCCCTACGAGCAGTACTTC; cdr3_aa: CASSSRSGPYEQYF
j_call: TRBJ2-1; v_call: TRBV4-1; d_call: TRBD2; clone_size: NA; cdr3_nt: TGCGCCAGCAGCCAAGGCAGGCTAGCGGGGGGCGCCTACAATGAGCAGTTCTTC; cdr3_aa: CASSQGRLAGGAYNEQFF
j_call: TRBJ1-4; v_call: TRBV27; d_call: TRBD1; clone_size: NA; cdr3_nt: TGTGCCAGCAGTCCGCGACTGACAGGGGTTAATGAAAAACTGTTTTTT; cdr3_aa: CASSPRLTGVNEKLFF
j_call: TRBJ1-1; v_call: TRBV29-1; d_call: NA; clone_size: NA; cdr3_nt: TGCAGCGGTGGACAGCAGAACACTGAAGCTTTCTTT; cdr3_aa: CSGGQQNTEAFF
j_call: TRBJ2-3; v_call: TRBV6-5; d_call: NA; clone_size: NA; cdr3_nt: TGTGCCAGCAGTTACGGAGAGGAGCAGTATTTT; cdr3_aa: CASSYGEEQYF
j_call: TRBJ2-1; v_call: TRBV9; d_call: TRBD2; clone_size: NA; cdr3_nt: TGTGCCAGCAGCGGTAGCGGGGGGTGGAATGAGCAGTTCTTC; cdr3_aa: CASSGSGGWNEQFF
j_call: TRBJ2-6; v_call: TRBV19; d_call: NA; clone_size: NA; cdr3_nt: TGTGCCTCAGTACAGGGAAGAGCTGGGGCCAACGTCCTGACTTTC; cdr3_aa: CASVQGRAGANVLTF
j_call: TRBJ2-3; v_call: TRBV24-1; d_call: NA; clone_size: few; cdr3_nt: TGTGCCACCAGTGATTTTGACAGTGAATTGGATACGCAGTATTTT; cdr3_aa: CATSDFDSELDTQYF
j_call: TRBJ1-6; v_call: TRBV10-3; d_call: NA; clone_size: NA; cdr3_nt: TGTGCCATCAAGAGGGTCTTGAATTCACCCCTCCACTTT; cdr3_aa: CAIKRVLNSPLHF
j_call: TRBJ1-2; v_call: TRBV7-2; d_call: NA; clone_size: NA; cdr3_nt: TGTGCCAGCAGCTTAAGCGGGGGCTTCGAAGGTGGCTACACCTTC; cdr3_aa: CASSLSGGFEGGYTF
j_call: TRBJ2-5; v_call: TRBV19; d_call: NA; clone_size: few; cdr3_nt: TGTGCCAGTAGTATTTCAGGGTCGGAGACCCAGTACTTC; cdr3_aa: CASSISGSETQYF
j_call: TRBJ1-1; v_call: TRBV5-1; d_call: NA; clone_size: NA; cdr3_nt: TGCGCCAGCTCACAGGGAATCGGGAACACTGAAGCTTTCTTT; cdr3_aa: CASSQGIGNTEAFF
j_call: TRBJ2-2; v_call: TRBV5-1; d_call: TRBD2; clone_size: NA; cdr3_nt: TGCGCCAGCAGCTTGGAACGGCTAGCGGGCACCACCGGGGAGCTGTTTTTT; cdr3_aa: CASSLERLAGTTGELFF
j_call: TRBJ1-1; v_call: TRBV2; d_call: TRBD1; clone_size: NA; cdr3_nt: TGTGCCAGCAGCTCCCACAGGGGGGACACTGAAGCTTTCTTT; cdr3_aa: CASSSHRGDTEAFF
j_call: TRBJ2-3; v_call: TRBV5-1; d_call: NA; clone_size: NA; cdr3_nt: TGCGCCAGCAGCTTAGAAGGGGTTGCTACGCAGTATTTT; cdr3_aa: CASSLEGVATQYF
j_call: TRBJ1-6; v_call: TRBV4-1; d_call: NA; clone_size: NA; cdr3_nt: TGCGCCAGCAGCCAAGATGACATTGGCAGGGCCAATTCACCCCTCCACTTT; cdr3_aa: CASSQDDIGRANSPLHF
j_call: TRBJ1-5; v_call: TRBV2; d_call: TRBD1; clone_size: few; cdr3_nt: TGTGCCAGCAGCCTCGACAGGGGGCGGAATCAGCCCCAGCATTTT; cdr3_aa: CASSLDRGRNQPQHF
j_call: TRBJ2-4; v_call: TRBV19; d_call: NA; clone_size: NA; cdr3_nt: TGTGCCAGCGCGTTGACATCCGGTGGTGGGAAAAACATTCAGTACTTC; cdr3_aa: CASALTSGGGKNIQYF
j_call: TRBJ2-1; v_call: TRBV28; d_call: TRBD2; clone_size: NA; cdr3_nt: TGTGCCAGCAGTTTGCCGGGGGGTATGAATGAGCAGTTCTTC; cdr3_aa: CASSLPGGMNEQFF
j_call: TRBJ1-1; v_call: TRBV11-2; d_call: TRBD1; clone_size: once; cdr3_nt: TGTGCCAGCAGCTTTTCAGGGGGCTACGGGAACACTGAAGCTTTCTTT; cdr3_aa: CASSFSGGYGNTEAFF
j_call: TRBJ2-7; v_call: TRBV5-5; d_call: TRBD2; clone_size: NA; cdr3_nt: TGTGCCAGCAGCTTGGCGAGTAGCGGGAGGGCCGGCGAGCAGTACTTC; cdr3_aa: CASSLASSGRAGEQYF
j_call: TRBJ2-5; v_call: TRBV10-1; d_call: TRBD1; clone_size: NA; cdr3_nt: TGCGCCAGCAGCCCGGGACAGGCGCTCCAAGAGACCCAGTACTTC; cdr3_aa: CASSPGQALQETQYF
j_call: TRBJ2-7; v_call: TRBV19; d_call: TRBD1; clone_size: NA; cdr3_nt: TGTGCCAGTAGTCCCCAGGGACAGGGGATGAACGAGCAGTACTTC; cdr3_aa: CASSPQGQGMNEQYF
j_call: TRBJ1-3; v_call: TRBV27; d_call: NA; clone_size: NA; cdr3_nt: TGTGCCAGCTCCGGGGGGCCTGGAAACACCATATATTTT; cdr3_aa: CASSGGPGNTIYF
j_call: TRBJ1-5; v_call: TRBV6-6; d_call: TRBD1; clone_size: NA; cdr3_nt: TGTGCCAGCAGTCCTCCTGGGACAGATCCTCGTAGCAATCAGCCCCAGCATTTT; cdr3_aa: CASSPPGTDPRSNQPQHF
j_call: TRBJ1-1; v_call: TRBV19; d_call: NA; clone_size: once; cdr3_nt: TGTGCCAGTAGTCTACGTCAGGGGGAAGCTTTCTTT; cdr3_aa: CASSLRQGEAFF
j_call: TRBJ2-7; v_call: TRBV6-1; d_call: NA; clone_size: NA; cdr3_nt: TGTGCCAGCAGTGATTTCATCGAGCAGTACTTC; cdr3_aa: CASSDFIEQYF
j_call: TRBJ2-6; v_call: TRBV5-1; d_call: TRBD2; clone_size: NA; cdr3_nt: TGCGCCACCCAGGCCGGGAGCGGGGGCTCTGGGGCCAACGTCCTGACTTTC; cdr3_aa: CATQAGSGGSGANVLTF
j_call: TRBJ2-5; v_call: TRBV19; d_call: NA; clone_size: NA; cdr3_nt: TGTGCCAGTAGTATTACATCCAGAAGAGAGACCCAGTACTTC; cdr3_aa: CASSITSRRETQYF
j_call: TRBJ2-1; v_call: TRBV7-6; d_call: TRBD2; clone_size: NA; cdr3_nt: TGTGCCAGCAGCTTAAGGGCTAGCGGGGGGAACAATGAGCAGTTCTTC; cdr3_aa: CASSLRASGGNNEQFF
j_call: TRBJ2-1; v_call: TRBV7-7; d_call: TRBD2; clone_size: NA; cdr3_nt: TGTGCCAGCAGCTTAGTACCGAGCGGGGGGACCTACAATGAGCAGTTCTTC; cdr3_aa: CASSLVPSGGTYNEQFF
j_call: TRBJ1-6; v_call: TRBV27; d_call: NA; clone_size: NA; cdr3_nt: TGTGCCAGCAGTTTTTATCAGGCAAATCAACCCCTCCACTTT; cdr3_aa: CASSFYQANQPLHF
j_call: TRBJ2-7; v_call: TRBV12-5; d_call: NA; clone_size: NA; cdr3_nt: TGTGCTAGTGGTTTCGACAGTACTACCTACGAGCAGTACTTC; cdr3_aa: CASGFDSTTYEQYF
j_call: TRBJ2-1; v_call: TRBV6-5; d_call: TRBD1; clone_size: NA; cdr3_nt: TGTGCCAGCAGTTACTTATTGACAGGGGCTGAGAATGAGCAGTTCTTC; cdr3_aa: CASSYLLTGAENEQFF
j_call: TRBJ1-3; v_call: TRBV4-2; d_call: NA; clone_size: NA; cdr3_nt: TGTGCAGCGGGGGGGGAAAGCTCTGGAAACACCATATATTTT; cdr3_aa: CAAGGESSGNTIYF
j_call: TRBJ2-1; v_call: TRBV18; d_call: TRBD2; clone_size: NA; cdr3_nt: TGTGCCAGCTCACCACGACGGGAGGCCGCGACCCCCTACAATGAGCAGTTCTTC; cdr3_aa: CASSPRREAATPYNEQFF
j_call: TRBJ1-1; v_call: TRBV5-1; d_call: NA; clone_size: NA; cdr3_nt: TGCGCCAGCAGCGGGGGGACGGTGAACACTGAAGCTTTCTTT; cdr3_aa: CASSGGTVNTEAFF